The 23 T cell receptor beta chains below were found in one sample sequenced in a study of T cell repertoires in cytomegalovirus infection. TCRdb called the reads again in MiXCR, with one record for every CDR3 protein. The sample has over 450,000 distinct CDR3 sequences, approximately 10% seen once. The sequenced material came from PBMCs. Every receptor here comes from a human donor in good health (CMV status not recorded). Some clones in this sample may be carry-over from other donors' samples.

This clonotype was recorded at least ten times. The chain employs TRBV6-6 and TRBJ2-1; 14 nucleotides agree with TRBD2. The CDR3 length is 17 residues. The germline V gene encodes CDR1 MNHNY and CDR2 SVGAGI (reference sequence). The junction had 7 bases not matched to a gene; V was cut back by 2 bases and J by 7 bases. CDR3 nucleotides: TGTGCCAGCAGTTACCAAAGGGGACTAGCGGGAGCGAATGAGCAGTTCTTC. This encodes CASSYQRGLAGANEQFF.

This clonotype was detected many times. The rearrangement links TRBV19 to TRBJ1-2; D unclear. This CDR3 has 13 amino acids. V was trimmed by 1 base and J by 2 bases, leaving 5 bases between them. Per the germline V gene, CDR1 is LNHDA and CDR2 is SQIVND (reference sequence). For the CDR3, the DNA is TGTGCCAGTAGTATAGTGCCAAACTATGGCTACACCTTC. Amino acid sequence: CASSIVPNYGYTF.

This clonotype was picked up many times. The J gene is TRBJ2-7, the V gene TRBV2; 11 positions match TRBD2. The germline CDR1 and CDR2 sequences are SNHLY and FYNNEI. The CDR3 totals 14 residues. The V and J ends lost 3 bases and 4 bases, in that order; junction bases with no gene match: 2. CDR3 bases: TGTGCCAGCAGTGAGGGACTAGCGGAGTACGAGCAGTACTTC. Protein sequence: CASSEGLAEYEQYF.

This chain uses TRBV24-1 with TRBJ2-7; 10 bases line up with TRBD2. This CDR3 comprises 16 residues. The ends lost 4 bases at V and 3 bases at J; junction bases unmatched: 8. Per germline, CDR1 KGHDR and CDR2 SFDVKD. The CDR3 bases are TGTGCCACCAGTGACTCCGGGACTAGCGTGCGCTACGAGCAGTACTTC. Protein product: CATSDSGTSVRYEQYF.

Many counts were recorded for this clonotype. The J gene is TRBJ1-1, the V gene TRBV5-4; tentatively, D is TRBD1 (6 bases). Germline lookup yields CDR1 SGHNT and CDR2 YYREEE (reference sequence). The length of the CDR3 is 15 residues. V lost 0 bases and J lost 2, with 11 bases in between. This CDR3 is CASSLDPDRNTEAFF. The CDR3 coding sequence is TGTGCCAGCAGCTTGGATCCGGACAGAAACACTGAAGCTTTCTTT.

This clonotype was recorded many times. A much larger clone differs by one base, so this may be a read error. The CDR3 coding sequence is TGTGCCAGCAGCCCAGGGGTTAGCAATCAGCCCCAGCATTTT. Its translation is CASSPGVSNQPQHF. The V gene is TRBV28, the J gene TRBJ1-5; tentative D call: TRBD1 (6 bases). The germline V and J ends were trimmed by 6 bases and 0 bases, with 9 bases remaining between them. The CDR3 sequence is 14 residues long. Germline lookup yields CDR1 MDHEN and CDR2 SYDVKM. Combining the CDR3 with reference TRBV28 and TRBJ1-5 gives the whole variable domain DVKVTQSSRYLVKRTGEKVFLECVQDMDHENMFWYRQDPGLGLRLIYFSYDVKMKEKGDIPEGYSVSREKKERFSLILESASTNQTSMYLCASSPGVSNQPQHFGDGTRLSIL.

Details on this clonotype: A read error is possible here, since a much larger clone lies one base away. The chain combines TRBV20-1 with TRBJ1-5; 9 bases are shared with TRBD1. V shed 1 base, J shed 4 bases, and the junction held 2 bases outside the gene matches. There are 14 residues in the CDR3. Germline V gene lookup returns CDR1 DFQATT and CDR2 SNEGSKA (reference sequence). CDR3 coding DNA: TGCAGTGCTAGAGTAGGGACAGGGAATCAGCCCCAGCATTTT. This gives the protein CSARVGTGNQPQHF.

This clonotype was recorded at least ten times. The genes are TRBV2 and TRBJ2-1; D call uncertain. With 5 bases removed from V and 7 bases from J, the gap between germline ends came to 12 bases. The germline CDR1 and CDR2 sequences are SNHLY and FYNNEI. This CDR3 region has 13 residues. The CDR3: CASSPSVGNEQFF. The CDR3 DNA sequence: TGTGCCAGCAGTCCATCCGTCGGTAATGAGCAGTTCTTC.

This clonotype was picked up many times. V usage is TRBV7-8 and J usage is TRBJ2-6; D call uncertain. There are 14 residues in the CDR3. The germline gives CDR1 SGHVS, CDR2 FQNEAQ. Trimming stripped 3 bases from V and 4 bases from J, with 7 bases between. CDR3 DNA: TGTGCCAGCAGCTTTCAGGAGGGGGCCAACGTCCTGACTTTC. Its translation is CASSFQEGANVLTF.

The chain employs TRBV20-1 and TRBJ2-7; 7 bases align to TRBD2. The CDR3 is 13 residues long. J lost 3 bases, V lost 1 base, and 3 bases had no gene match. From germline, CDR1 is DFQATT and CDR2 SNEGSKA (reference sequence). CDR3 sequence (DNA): TGCAGTGCTAGAGCCGGACTAGACTACGAGCAGTACTTC. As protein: CSARAGLDYEQYF.

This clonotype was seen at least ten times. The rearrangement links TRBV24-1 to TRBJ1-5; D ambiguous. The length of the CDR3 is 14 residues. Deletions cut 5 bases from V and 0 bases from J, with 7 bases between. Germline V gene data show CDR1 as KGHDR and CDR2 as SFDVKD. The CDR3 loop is CATSAHYSNQPQHF. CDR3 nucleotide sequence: TGTGCCACCAGTGCCCATTATAGCAATCAGCCCCAGCATTTT.

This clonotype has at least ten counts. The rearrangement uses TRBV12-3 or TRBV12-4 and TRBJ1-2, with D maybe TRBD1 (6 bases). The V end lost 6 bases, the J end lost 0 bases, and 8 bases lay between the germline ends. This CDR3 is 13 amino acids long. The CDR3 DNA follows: TGTGCCAGCAGCGAGGGGGCTAACTATGGCTACACCTTC. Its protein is CASSEGANYGYTF.

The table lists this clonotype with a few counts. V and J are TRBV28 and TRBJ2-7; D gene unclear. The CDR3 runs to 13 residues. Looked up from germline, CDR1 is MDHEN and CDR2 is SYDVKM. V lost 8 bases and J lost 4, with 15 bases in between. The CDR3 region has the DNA TGTGCCAGCTCCTCCGCCCCAAGTTACGAGCAGTACTTC. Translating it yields CASSSAPSYEQYF. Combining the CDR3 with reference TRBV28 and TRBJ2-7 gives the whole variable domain DVKVTQSSRYLVKRTGEKVFLECVQDMDHENMFWYRQDPGLGLRLIYFSYDVKMKEKGDIPEGYSVSREKKERFSLILESASTNQTSMYLCASSSAPSYEQYFGPGTRLTVT.

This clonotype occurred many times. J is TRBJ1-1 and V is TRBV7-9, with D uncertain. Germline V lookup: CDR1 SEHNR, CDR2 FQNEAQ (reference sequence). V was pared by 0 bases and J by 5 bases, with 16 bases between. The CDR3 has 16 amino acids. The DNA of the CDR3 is TGTGCCAGCAGCTTAGCGCGGAGAGGCGTGAGGACTGAAGCTTTCTTT. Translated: CASSLARRGVRTEAFF.

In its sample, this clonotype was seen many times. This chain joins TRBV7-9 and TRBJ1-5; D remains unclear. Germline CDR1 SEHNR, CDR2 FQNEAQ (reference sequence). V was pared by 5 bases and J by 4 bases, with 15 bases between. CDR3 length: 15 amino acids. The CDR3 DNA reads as TGTGCCAGCAGCCCCCGGGATACAGCGAATCAGCCCCAGCATTTT. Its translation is CASSPRDTANQPQHF.

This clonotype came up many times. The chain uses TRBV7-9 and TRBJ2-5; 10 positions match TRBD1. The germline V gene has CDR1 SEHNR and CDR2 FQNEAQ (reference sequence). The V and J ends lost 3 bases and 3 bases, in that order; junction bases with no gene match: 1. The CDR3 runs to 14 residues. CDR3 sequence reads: CASSLGTGEETQYF. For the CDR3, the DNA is TGTGCCAGCAGCTTGGGGACAGGGGAAGAGACCCAGTACTTC.

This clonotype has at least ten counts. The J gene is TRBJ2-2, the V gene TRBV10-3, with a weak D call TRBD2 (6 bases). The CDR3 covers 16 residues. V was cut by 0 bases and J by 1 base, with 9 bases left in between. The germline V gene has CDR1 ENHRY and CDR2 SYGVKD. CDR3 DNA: TGTGCCATCAGTGAGTCGGCGGGGCGGAACACCGGGGAGCTGTTTTTT. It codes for CAISESAGRNTGELFF.

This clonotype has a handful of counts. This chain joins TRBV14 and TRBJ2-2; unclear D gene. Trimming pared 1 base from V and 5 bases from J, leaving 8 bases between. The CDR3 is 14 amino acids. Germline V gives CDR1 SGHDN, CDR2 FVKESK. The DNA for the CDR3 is TGTGCCAGCAGCCAAGCTTACAATACCGGGGAGCTGTTTTTT. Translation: CASSQAYNTGELFF.

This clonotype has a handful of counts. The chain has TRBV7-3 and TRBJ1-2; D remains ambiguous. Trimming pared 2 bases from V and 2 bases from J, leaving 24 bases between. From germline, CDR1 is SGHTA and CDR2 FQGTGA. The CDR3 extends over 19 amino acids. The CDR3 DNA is TGTGCCAGCAGCTTAGCAGGAGCCTATAAAGGTTCCTTCAACTATGGCTACACCTTC. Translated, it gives CASSLAGAYKGSFNYGYTF. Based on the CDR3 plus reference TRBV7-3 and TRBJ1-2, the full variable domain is GAGVSQTPSNKVTEKGKYVELRCDPISGHTALYWYRQSLGQGPEFLIYFQGTGAADDSGLPNDRFFAVRPEGSVSTLKIQRTERGDSAVYLCASSLAGAYKGSFNYGYTFGSGTRLTVV.

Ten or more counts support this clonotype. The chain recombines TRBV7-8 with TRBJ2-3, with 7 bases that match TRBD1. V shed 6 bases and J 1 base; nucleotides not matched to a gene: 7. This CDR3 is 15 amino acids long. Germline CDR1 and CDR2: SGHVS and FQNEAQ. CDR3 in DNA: TGTGCCAGCAGGGCTTACAGGGGTGGCACAGATACGCAGTATTTT. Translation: CASRAYRGGTDTQYF.

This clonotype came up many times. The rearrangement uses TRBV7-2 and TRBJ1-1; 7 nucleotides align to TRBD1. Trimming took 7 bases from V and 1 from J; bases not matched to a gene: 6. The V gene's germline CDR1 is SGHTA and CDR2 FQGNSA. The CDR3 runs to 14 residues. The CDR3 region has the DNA TGTGCCAGCACCCCCGGGACAGCGAACACTGAAGCTTTCTTT. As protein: CASTPGTANTEAFF.

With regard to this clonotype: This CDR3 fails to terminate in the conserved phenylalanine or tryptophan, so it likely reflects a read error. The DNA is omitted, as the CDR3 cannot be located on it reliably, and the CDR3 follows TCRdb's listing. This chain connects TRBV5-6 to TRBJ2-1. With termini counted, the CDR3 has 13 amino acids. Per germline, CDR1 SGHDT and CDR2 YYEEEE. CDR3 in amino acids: CASSSSSGQGTVY.

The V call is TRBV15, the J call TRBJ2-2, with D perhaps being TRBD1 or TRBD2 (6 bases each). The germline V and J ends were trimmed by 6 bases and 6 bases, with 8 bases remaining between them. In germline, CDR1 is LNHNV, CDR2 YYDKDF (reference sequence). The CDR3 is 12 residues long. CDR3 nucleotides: TGTGCCACCAGGGAGGGGGCCGGGGAGCTGTTTTTT. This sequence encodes CATREGAGELFF.